The 17 T cell receptor beta chains below come from one sample, sequenced in a study of shared clonotypes between healthy human individuals. TCRdb's copy holds only in-frame clones and misses some; the assay was immunoSEQ multiplex PCR. The table shows roughly 520,000 clones, with approximately 95% occurring only once. The specimen was naive CD4+ T cells sorted from blood. Subset meaning: CD45RA+ positively selected. The receptors stem from a woman aged 25 to 39 in good health.

This chain uses TRBV19 with TRBJ1-4; D gene uncertain. The length of the CDR3 is 16 residues. Trimming took off 5 bases at V and 0 bases at J, with 13 bases between the two ends. Germline CDR1 LNHDA, CDR2 SQIVND (reference sequence). The CDR3 nucleotides are TGTGCCAGTAGTTCGCCGGGCCTCCCAACTAATGAAAAACTGTTTTTT. Translated: CASSSPGLPTNEKLFF.

This rearrangement joins TRBV6-5 to TRBJ2-2; D gene ambiguous. Trimming left V 0 bases short and J 2 bases short, with 4 bases between. From germline, CDR1 is MNHEY and CDR2 SVGAGI. The CDR3 is 14 amino acids. The chain's CDR3 is CASSYSHNTGELFF. The CDR3 DNA reads TGTGCCAGCAGTTACTCCCATAACACCGGGGAGCTGTTTTTT.

The chain is built from TRBV5-1 and TRBJ2-7; D not resolved. Germline V gives CDR1 SGHRS, CDR2 YFSETQ. V was trimmed by 3 bases and J by 6 bases, leaving 16 bases between them. The CDR3 consists of 14 residues. For the CDR3, the DNA is TGCGCCAGCAGCTATGGACCAGATCAGACCGAGCAGTACTTC. Amino acid sequence: CASSYGPDQTEQYF.

The CDR3 DNA is TGCAGCGGAAAACAGGGGATTACCGGGGAGCTGTTTTTT. Translating it yields CSGKQGITGELFF. This chain links TRBV29-1 with TRBJ2-2; TRBD1 agrees at 7 bases. The V segment lost 7 bases and the J segment 5 bases; nucleotides outside the gene matches: 7. Germline values: CDR1 SQVTM, CDR2 ANQGSEA. The CDR3 loop spans 13 amino acids.

V and J are TRBV6-5 and TRBJ2-1; D unresolved. The CDR3 totals 15 residues. Between the trimmed V and J ends, which lost 2 bases and 0 bases, there was a span of 8 bases. Looked up from germline, CDR1 is MNHEY and CDR2 is SVGAGI. The CDR3 sequence is CASSYDRSSYNEQFF. The CDR3 coding sequence is TGTGCCAGCAGTTACGACCGAAGCTCCTACAATGAGCAGTTCTTC.

This chain uses TRBV5-1 with TRBJ2-1; D ambiguous. CDR3 size: 14 residues. V was pared by 0 bases and J by 5 bases, with 9 bases between. Germline-derived CDR1 and CDR2 are SGHRS and YFSETQ. The CDR3 spells CASSLDVTDNEQFF. In DNA, the CDR3 is TGCGCCAGCAGCTTGGATGTGACCGACAATGAGCAGTTCTTC. The full variable domain, with the rest looked up from reference TRBV5-1 and TRBJ2-1, is KAGVTQTPRYLIKTRGQQVTLSCSPISGHRSVSWYQQTPGQGLQFLFEYFSETQRNKGNFPGRFSGRQFSNSRSEMNVSTLELGDSALYLCASSLDVTDNEQFFGPGTRLTVL.

Details on this clone: Different DNA sequences within this sample yield the same CDR3. V is TRBV30 and J is TRBJ1-5; TRBD1 is a possible D gene (5 bases). V dropped 5 bases and J dropped 8 bases, with 16 bases sitting between them. Germline V gives CDR1 GTSNPN, CDR2 SVGIG (reference sequence). CDR3 length: 13 amino acids. The CDR3 spells CAWSDSLGKPQHF. Here the CDR3 DNA reads TGTGCCTGGTCTGACAGTCTGGGGAAGCCCCAGCATTTT.

The chain links TRBV6-5 to TRBJ2-7, with D perhaps TRBD2 (6 bases). Looked up from germline, CDR1 is MNHEY and CDR2 is SVGAGI. V was cut by 0 bases and J by 0 bases, with 9 bases left in between. The CDR3 loop spans 15 amino acids. The CDR3 spells CASSYSPGDSYEQYF. CDR3 DNA sequence: TGTGCCAGCAGTTACTCTCCGGGGGACTCCTACGAGCAGTACTTC.

The genes are TRBV9 and TRBJ2-1; TRBD1 aligns across 7 bases. The CDR3 totals 15 residues. Losses at the gene ends were 4 bases for V and 4 bases for J; bases not matched to a gene: 8. Germline values: CDR1 SGDLS, CDR2 YYNGEE. CDR3 nucleotide sequence: TGTGCCAGCAGCCCCAGGGGGACGCAGTACAATGAGCAGTTCTTC. Its translation is CASSPRGTQYNEQFF.

The rearrangement links TRBV6-5 to TRBJ1-4; no definite D call. The CDR3 covers 13 residues. V was clipped by 0 bases and J by 8 bases, with 7 bases between them. The germline V gene encodes CDR1 MNHEY and CDR2 SVGAGI. The CDR3, as DNA: TGTGCCAGCAGTTACTCTAACGACGAAAAACTGTTTTTT. Its translation is CASSYSNDEKLFF.

This clone has only one observation. This CDR3 is CASSASGRVDEQYF. The DNA of the CDR3 is TGCGCCAGCAGCGCTAGCGGGAGGGTGGACGAGCAGTACTTC. V gene TRBV5-1 combines with J gene TRBJ2-7, with TRBD2 identical over 12 bases. The CDR3 sequence is 14 residues long. J gave up 5 bases and V 4 bases, and 4 bases lay outside the gene matches. Germline CDR1 SGHRS, CDR2 YFSETQ.

This clone was picked up one time. The chain employs TRBV14 and TRBJ2-7, with 9 bases identical to TRBD1. CDR1 and CDR2 (germline): SGHDN, FVKESK. There are 15 residues in the CDR3. V trimming: 4 bases; J trimming: 2 bases; junction bases outside the gene matches: 6. DNA for the CDR3: TGTGCCAGCAGCCGTCCGGGACAGGGCACCTACGAGCAGTACTTC. Translated: CASSRPGQGTYEQYF.

This chain connects TRBV5-4 to TRBJ2-1, with TRBD2 matching over 11 bases. The CDR3 runs to 15 residues. The junction had 11 bases not matched to a gene; V was cut back by 7 bases and J by 8 bases. Per the germline V gene, CDR1 is SGHNT and CDR2 is YYREEE (reference sequence). The CDR3 spells CASGVVAGGPDEQFF. CDR3 in DNA: TGTGCCAGCGGCGTAGTAGCGGGAGGGCCCGATGAGCAGTTCTTC.

V gene TRBV9 combines with J gene TRBJ2-3; the D gene is possibly TRBD2 (6 bases). This CDR3 region has 14 residues. CDR1 is SGDLS and CDR2 is YYNGEE in the germline V gene. V lost 0 bases to trimming and J lost 7 bases, with 12 bases between them. The CDR3 spells CASSVAGVGYTQYF. The CDR3 region has the DNA TGTGCCAGCAGCGTAGCGGGGGTGGGCTATACGCAGTATTTT.

The chain combines TRBV19 with TRBJ2-5; unclear D gene. This CDR3 contains 13 residues. Per germline, CDR1 LNHDA and CDR2 SQIVND (reference sequence). Trimming pared 3 bases from V and 9 bases from J, leaving 14 bases between. The CDR3 here is CASSMSQVGAQYF. The CDR3, as DNA: TGTGCCAGTAGTATGAGTCAGGTTGGGGCCCAGTACTTC.

The rearrangement links TRBV9 to TRBJ2-7; 7 bases align to TRBD1. V lost 1 base, J lost 7 bases, and 14 bases stayed unmatched. CDR3 length: 16 amino acids. Germline V gene data show CDR1 as SGDLS and CDR2 as YYNGEE. The CDR3 loop is CASSVRTGTALREQYF. The CDR3 DNA follows: TGTGCCAGCAGCGTACGAACCGGGACAGCCCTTCGGGAGCAGTACTTC.

J is TRBJ1-2 and V is TRBV6-4; D is unresolved. Germline CDR1 reads MRHNA; CDR2 reads SNTAGT. CDR3 length equals 15 residues. Between the trimmed V and J ends, which lost 6 bases and 8 bases, there was a span of 22 bases. CDR3 DNA: TGTGCCAGCAGCCCCGAGGGAGTAACTGCGGAGGGCTACACCTTC. Encoded protein: CASSPEGVTAEGYTF.